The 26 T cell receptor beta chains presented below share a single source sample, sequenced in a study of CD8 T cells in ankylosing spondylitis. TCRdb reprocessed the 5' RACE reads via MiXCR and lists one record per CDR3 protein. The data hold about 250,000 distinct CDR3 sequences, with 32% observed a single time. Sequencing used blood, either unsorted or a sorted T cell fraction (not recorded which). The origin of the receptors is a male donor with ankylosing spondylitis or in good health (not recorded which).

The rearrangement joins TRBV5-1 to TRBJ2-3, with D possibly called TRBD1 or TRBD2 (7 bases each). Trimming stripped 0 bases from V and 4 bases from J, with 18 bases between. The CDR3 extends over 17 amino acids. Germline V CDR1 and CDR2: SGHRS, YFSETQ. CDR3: CASSLASGGDSADTQYF. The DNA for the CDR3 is TGCGCCAGCAGCTTGGCATCAGGGGGGGACTCGGCAGATACGCAGTATTTT.

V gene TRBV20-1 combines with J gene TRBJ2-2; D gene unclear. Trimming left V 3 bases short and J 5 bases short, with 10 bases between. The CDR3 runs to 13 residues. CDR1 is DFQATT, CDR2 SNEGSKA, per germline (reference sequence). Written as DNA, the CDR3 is TGCAGTGCTAGGTTTCGAGGTACCGGGGAGCTGTTTTTT. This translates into CSARFRGTGELFF.

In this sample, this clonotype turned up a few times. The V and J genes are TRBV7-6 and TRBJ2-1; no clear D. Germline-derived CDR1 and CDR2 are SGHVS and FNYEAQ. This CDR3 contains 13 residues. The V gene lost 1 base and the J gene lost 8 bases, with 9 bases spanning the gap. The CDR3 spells CASSLGPLDEQFF. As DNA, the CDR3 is TGTGCCAGCAGCTTAGGACCCCTCGATGAGCAGTTCTTC.

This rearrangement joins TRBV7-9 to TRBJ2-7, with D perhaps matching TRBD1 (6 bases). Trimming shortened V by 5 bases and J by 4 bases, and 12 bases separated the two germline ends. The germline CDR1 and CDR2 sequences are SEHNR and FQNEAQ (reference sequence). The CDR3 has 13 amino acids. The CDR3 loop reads CASSPGHAYEQYF. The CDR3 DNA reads TGTGCCAGCAGCCCGGGACACGCGTACGAGCAGTACTTC.

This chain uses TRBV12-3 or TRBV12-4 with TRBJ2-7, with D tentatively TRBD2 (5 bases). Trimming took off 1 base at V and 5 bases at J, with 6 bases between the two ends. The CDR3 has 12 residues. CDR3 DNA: TGTGCCAGCAGTTTAGTAGCGCACGAGCAGTACTTC. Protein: CASSLVAHEQYF.

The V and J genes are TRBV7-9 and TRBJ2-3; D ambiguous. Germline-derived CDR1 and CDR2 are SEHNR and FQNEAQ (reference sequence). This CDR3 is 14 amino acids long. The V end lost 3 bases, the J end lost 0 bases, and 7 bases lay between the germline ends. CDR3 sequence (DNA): TGTGCCAGCAGCTTTAAGGACAGCACAGATACGCAGTATTTT. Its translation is CASSFKDSTDTQYF.

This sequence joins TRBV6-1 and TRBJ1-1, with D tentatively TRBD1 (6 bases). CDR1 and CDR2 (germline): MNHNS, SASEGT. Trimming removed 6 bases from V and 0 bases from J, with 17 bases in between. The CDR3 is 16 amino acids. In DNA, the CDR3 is TGTGCCAGCAGAACCCGCCGGGGGGCGGTGAACACTGAAGCTTTCTTT. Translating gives CASRTRRGAVNTEAFF.

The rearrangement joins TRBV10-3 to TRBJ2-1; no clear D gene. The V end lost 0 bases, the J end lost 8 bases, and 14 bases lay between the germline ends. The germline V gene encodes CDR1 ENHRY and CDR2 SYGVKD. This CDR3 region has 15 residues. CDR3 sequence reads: CAISESSSSKDEQFF. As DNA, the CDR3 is TGTGCCATCAGTGAGTCGTCCTCATCCAAGGATGAGCAGTTCTTC.

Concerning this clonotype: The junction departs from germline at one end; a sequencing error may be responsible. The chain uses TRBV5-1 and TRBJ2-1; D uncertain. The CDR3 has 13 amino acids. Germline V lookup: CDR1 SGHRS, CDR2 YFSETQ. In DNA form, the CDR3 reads TGCGCCATCAGCTTGGGCCCGGGCAATGAGCAGTTCTTC. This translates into CAISLGPGNEQFF.

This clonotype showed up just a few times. DNA of the CDR3: TGTGCCAGCAGCGTAGAGGGCCTAAGCTCCTACGAGCAGTACTTC. Translating gives CASSVEGLSSYEQYF. The V call is TRBV9, the J call TRBJ2-7; D ambiguous. V was trimmed by 0 bases and J by 0 bases, leaving 10 bases between them. CDR3 length: 15 amino acids. Germline assignment: CDR1 SGDLS and CDR2 YYNGEE.

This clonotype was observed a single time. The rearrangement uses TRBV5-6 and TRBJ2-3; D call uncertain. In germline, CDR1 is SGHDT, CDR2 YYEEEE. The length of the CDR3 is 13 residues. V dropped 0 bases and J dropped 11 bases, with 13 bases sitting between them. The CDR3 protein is CASSLAGLVGQYF. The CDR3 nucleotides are TGTGCCAGCAGCTTGGCCGGTCTGGTGGGGCAGTATTTT.

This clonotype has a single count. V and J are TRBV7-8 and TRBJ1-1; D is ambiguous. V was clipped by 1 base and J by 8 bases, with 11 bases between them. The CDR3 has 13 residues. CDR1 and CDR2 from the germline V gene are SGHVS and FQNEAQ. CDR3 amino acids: CASSLVARAEAFF. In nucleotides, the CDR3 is TGTGCCAGCAGCTTAGTCGCACGCGCCGAAGCTTTCTTT.

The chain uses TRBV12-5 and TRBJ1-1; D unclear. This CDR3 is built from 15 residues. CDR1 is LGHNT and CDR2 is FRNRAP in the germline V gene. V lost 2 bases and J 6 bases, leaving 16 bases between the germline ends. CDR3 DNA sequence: TGTGCTAGTGGTTTGATCGGACCGGCCGGGGCTGAAGCTTTCTTT. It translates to CASGLIGPAGAEAFF.

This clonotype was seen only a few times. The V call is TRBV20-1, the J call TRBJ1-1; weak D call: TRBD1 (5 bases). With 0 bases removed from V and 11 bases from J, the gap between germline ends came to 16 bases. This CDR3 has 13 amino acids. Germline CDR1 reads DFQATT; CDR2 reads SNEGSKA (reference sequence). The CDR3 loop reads CSARDTKRDVAFF. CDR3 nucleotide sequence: TGCAGTGCTAGAGATACGAAGCGGGACGTTGCTTTCTTT.

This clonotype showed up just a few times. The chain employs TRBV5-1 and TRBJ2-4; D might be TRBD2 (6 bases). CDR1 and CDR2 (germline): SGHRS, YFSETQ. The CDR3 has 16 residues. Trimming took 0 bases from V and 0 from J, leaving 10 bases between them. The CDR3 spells CASSLDGGIAKNIQYF. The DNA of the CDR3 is TGCGCCAGCAGCTTGGACGGGGGTATAGCCAAAAACATTCAGTACTTC.

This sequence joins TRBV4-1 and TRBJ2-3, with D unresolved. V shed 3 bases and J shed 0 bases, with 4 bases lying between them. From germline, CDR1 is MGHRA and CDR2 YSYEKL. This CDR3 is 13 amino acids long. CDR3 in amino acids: CASSQFSTDTQYF. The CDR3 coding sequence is TGCGCCAGCAGCCAGTTTAGCACAGATACGCAGTATTTT.

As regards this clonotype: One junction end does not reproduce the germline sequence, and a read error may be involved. CDR3: CASSLRSRLAGGSF. The CDR3 DNA sequence: TGTGCCAGCAGTTTACGGTCCAGGTTAGCGGGGGGTTCCTTC. The chain employs TRBV28 and TRBJ2-4; 10 bases are a match to TRBD2. Germline V gene data show CDR1 as MDHEN and CDR2 as SYDVKM. The CDR3 contains 14 residues.

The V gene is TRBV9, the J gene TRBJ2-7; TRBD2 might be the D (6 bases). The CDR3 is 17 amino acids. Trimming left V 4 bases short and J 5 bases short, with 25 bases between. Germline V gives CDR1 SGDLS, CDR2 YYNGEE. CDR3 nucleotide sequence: TGTGCCAGCAGCTCTAGCGACCTAGGGACCCAAACCAACGAGCAGTACTTC. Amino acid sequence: CASSSSDLGTQTNEQYF.

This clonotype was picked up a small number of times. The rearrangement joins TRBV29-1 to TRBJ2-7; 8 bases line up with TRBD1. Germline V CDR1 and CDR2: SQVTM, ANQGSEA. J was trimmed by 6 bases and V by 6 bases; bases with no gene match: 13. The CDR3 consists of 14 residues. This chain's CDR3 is CSVGGRQGIVEQYF. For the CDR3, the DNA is TGCAGCGTGGGGGGCCGACAGGGGATTGTCGAGCAGTACTTC.

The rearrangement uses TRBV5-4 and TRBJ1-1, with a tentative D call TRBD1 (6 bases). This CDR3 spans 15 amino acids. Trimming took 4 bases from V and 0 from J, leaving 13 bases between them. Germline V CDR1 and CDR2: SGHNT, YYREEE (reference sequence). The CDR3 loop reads CASSPGGGLNTEAFF. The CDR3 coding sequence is TGTGCCAGCAGCCCCGGAGGGGGGTTGAACACTGAAGCTTTCTTT.

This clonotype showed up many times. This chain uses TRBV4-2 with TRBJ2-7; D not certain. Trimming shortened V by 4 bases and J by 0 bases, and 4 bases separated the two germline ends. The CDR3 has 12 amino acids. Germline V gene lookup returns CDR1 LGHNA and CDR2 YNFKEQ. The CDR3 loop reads CASSPPSYEQYF. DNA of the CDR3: TGTGCCAGCAGCCCTCCCTCCTACGAGCAGTACTTC.

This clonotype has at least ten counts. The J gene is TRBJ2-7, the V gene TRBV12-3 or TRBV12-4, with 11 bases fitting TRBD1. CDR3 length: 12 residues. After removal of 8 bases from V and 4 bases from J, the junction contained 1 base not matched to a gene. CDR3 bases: TGTGCCAGCCGGGACAGGGGGTACGAGCAGTACTTC. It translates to CASRDRGYEQYF.

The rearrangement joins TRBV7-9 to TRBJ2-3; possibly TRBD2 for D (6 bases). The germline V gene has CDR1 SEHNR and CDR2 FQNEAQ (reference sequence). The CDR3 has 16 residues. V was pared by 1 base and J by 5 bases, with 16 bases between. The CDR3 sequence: CASSLDGWPGGDTQYF. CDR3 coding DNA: TGTGCCAGCAGCTTAGACGGGTGGCCCGGGGGAGATACGCAGTATTTT. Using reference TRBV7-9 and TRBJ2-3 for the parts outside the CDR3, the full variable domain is DTGVSQNPRHKITKRGQNVTFRCDPISEHNRLYWYRQTLGQGPEFLTYFQNEAQLEKSRLLSDRFSAERPKGSFSTLEIQRTEQGDSAMYLCASSLDGWPGGDTQYFGPGTRLTVL.

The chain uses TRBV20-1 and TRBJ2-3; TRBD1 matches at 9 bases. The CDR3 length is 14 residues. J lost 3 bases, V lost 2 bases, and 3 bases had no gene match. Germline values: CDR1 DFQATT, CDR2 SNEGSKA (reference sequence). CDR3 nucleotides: TGCAGTGCTAGATGGGGACAGGGTACAGATACGCAGTATTTT. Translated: CSARWGQGTDTQYF.

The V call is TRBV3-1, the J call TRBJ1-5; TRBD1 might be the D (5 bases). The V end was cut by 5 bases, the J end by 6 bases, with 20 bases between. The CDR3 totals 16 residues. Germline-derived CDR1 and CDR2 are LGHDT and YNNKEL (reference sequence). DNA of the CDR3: TGTGCCAGCAGCAAAAAGGTCCCCGGGGCGGGTCAGCCCCAGCATTTT. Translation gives CASSKKVPGAGQPQHF. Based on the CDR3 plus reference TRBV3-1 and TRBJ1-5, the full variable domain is DTAVSQTPKYLVTQMGNDKSIKCEQNLGHDTMYWYKQDSKKFLKIMFSYNNKELIINETVPNRFSPKSPDKAHLNLHINSLELGDSAVYFCASSKKVPGAGQPQHFGDGTRLSIL.

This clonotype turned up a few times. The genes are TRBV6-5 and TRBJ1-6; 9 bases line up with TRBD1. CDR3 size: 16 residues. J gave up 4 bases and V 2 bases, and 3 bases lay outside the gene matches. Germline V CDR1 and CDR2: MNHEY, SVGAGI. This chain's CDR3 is CASSYKTGGYNSPLHF. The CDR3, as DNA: TGTGCCAGCAGTTACAAGACAGGGGGTTATAATTCACCCCTCCACTTT.